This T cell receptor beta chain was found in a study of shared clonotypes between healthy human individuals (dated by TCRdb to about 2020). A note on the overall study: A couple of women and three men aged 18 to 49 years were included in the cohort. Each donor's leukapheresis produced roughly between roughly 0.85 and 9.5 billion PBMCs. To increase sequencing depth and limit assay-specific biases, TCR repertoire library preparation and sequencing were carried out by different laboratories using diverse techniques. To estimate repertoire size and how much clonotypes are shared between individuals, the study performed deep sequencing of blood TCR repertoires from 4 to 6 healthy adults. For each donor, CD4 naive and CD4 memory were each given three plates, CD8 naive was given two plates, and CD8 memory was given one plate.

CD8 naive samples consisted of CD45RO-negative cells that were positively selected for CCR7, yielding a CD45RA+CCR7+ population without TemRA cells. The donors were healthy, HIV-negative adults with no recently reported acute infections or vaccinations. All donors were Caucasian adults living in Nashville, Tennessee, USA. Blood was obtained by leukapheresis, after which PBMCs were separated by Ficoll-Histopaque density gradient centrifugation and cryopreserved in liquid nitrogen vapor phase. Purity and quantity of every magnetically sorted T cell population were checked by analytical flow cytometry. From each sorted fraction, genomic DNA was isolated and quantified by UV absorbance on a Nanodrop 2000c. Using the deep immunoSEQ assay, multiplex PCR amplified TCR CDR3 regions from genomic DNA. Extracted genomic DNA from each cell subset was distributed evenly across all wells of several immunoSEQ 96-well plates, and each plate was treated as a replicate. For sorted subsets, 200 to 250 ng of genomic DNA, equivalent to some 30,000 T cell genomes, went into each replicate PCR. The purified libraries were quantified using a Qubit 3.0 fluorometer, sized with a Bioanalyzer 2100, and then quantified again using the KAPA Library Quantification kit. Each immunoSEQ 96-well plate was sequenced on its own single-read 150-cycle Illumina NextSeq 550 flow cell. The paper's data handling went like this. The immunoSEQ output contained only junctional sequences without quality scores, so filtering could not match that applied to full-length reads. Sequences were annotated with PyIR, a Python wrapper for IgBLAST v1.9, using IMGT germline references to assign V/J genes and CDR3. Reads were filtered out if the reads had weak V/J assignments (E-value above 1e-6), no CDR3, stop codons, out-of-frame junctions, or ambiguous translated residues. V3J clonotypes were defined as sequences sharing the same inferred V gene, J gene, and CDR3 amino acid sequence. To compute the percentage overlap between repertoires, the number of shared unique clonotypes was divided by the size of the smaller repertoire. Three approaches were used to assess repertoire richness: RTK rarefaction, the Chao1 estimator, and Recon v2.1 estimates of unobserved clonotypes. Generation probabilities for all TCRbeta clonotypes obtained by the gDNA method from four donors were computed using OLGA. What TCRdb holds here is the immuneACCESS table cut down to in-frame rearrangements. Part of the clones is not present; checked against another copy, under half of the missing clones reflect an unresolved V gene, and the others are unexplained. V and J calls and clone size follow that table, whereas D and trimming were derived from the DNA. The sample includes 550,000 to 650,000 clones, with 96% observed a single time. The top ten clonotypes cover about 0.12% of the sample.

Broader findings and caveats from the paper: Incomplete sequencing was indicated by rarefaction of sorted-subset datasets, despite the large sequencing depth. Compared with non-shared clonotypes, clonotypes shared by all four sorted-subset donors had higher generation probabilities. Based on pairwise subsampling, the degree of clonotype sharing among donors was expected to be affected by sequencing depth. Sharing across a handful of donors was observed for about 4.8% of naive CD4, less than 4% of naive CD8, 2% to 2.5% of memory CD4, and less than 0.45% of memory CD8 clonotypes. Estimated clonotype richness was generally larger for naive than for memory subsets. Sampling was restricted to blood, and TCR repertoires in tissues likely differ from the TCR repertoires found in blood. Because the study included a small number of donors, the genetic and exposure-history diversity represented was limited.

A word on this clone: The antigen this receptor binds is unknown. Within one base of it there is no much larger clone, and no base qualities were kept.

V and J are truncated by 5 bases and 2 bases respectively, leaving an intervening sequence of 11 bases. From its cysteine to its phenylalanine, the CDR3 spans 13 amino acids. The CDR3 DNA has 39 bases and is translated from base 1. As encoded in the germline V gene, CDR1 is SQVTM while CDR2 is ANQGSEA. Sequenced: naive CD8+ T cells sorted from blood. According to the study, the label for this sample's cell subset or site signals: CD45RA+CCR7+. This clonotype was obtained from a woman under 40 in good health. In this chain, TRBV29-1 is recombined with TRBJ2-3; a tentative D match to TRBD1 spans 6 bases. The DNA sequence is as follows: TGCAGCGTTCACGGACAGAACACAGATACGCAGTATTTT. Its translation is CSVHGQNTDTQYF.